What follows are 29 T cell receptor beta chains derived from one specimen sequenced in a study of cytomegalovirus exposure and HLA in healthy donors. 60 Vbeta and 13 Jbeta primers were used in PCR. Using immunoSEQ multiplex PCR, the repertoire was profiled, and TCRdb retains in-frame clones only, with some absent. In the table there are 75,000 to 90,000 clones, around 70% of which are singletons. Sequenced: PBMCs. The receptors originated from a woman aged 35 to 49 in good health and CMV-seropositive.

The CDR3 here is CSVEESGASGGYTF. CDR3 nucleotides: TGCAGCGTTGAGGAATCAGGCGCGTCGGGAGGCTACACCTTC. This rearrangement joins TRBV29-1 to TRBJ1-2, with D uncertain. V lost 3 bases to trimming and J lost 8 bases, with 19 bases between them. The CDR3 covers 14 residues. CDR1 is SQVTM, CDR2 ANQGSEA, per germline.

This sequence joins TRBV7-2 and TRBJ2-7, with 8 nucleotides matching TRBD1. The germline V gene encodes CDR1 SGHTA and CDR2 FQGNSA. Trimming cost V 4 bases and J 1 base; bases outside gene matches: 6. This CDR3 region has 15 residues. CDR3 region: CASSYTGGSSYEQYF. Written as DNA, the CDR3 is TGTGCCAGCAGCTACACAGGGGGATCATCCTACGAGCAGTACTTC.

V is TRBV29-1 and J is TRBJ1-2; 7 bases align to TRBD1. This CDR3 is built from 12 residues. The V gene end was trimmed by 4 bases and the J gene end by 4 bases; junction bases not matched to a gene: 3. Germline V lookup: CDR1 SQVTM, CDR2 ANQGSEA. CDR3 amino acids: CSVGSGGYGYTF. As DNA, the CDR3 is TGCAGCGTTGGGTCAGGGGGCTATGGCTACACCTTC. The full variable domain, in which reference TRBV29-1 and TRBJ1-2 provide the parts outside the CDR3, is SAVISQKPSRDICQRGTSLTIQCQVDSQVTMMFWYRQQPGQSLTLIATANQGSEATYESGFVIDKFPISRPNLTFSTLTVSNMSPEDSSIYLCSVGSGGYGYTFGSGTRLTVV.

This clone was detected only a few times. CDR3 in DNA: TGTGCCAGCAGCTTATATGGGACAGGGATCGCCTACGAGCAGTACTTC. This encodes CASSLYGTGIAYEQYF. V gene TRBV5-6 combines with J gene TRBJ2-7; 9 positions match TRBD1. Looked up from germline, CDR1 is SGHDT and CDR2 is YYEEEE. Trimming at V came to 2 bases and at J to 2 bases, leaving 8 bases not matched to a gene. CDR3 length equals 16 residues.

The rearrangement links TRBV28 to TRBJ1-6; 9 bases line up with TRBD1. Trimming at V came to 5 bases and at J to 0 bases, leaving 5 bases not matched to a gene. CDR1 and CDR2 from the germline V gene are MDHEN and SYDVKM. CDR3 length: 17 residues. CDR3: CASSPGQGSSYNSPLHF. In nucleotides, the CDR3 is TGTGCCAGCAGTCCGGGACAGGGAAGCTCCTATAATTCACCCCTCCACTTT.

The chain couples TRBV6-1 to TRBJ1-1, with TRBD1 identical over 8 bases. Germline CDR1 and CDR2: MNHNS and SASEGT. V gave up 6 bases and J gave up 5 bases; unmatched junction bases: 11. The CDR3 has 15 amino acids. This CDR3 is CASSSSDRGWTEAFF. The CDR3 DNA reads TGTGCCAGCAGCTCATCTGACAGGGGATGGACTGAAGCTTTCTTT.

The CDR3 DNA sequence: TGTGCCAGCAGCGCCCGGACAGGGGGCATAGGGGAGCTGTTTTTT. Protein: CASSARTGGIGELFF. The chain combines TRBV7-9 with TRBJ2-2; 11 bases agree with TRBD1. The germline CDR1 and CDR2 sequences are SEHNR and FQNEAQ (reference sequence). The CDR3 consists of 15 residues. The V gene end was trimmed by 5 bases and the J gene end by 8 bases; junction bases not matched to a gene: 7. Drawing the rest from reference TRBV7-9 and TRBJ2-2, the complete variable domain is DTGVSQNPRHKITKRGQNVTFRCDPISEHNRLYWYRQTLGQGPEFLTYFQNEAQLEKSRLLSDRFSAERPKGSFSTLEIQRTEQGDSAMYLCASSARTGGIGELFFGEGSRLTVL.

This clone has only a few counts. The CDR3 region is CASRGQGAGNVLTF. CDR3 DNA: TGTGCCAGCAGAGGACAGGGGGCAGGCAACGTCCTGACTTTC. The V and J genes are TRBV7-2 and TRBJ2-6, with 11 bases lining up with TRBD1. Germline-derived CDR1 and CDR2 are SGHTA and FQGNSA. Trimming removed 6 bases from V and 9 bases from J; junction bases left unmatched: 4. The CDR3 contains 14 residues.

This chain links TRBV9 with TRBJ1-2; D may be TRBD1 (6 bases). The CDR3 totals 14 residues. The V gene lost 3 bases and the J gene lost 1 base, with 10 bases spanning the gap. Per germline, CDR1 SGDLS and CDR2 YYNGEE. In DNA form, the CDR3 reads TGTGCCAGCAGCGGCAGGGGCAATAACTATGGCTACACCTTC. Translated, it gives CASSGRGNNYGYTF.

The gene calls are TRBV30 and TRBJ1-4; 9 positions match TRBD1. J was trimmed by 6 bases and V by 5 bases; bases with no gene match: 4. The CDR3 is 13 residues long. Germline V CDR1 and CDR2: GTSNPN, SVGIG (reference sequence). CDR3 sequence: CAWAGTGYEKLFF. The CDR3 DNA reads as TGTGCCTGGGCCGGGACAGGGTATGAAAAACTGTTTTTT.

J is TRBJ2-7 and V is TRBV6-5; the match to TRBD1 covers 7 bases. CDR1 and CDR2 from the germline V gene are MNHEY and SVGAGI. V was clipped by 6 bases and J by 2 bases; unmatched bases: 1. This CDR3 region has 12 residues. CDR3 amino acids: CASSGTAYEQYF. The CDR3 region has the DNA TGTGCCAGCAGCGGGACAGCCTACGAGCAGTACTTC.

V usage is TRBV30 and J usage is TRBJ2-2; 8 positions match TRBD1. The germline CDR1 and CDR2 sequences are GTSNPN and SVGIG (reference sequence). Germline trimming cut 2 bases from V and 1 base from J; bases unmatched to any gene: 6. This CDR3 comprises 16 residues. The CDR3 is CAWSPIGTGNTGELFF. The DNA of the CDR3 is TGTGCCTGGAGTCCTATCGGGACAGGGAACACCGGGGAGCTGTTTTTT. Combining the CDR3 with reference TRBV30 and TRBJ2-2 gives the whole variable domain SQTIHQWPATLVQPVGSPLSLECTVEGTSNPNLYWYRQAAGRGLQLLFYSVGIGQISSEVPQNLSASRPQDRQFILSSKKLLLSDSGFYLCAWSPIGTGNTGELFFGEGSRLTVL.

The chain couples TRBV5-1 to TRBJ2-1; 9 bases agree with TRBD2. Looked up from germline, CDR1 is SGHRS and CDR2 is YFSETQ. The trim removed 0 bases at V and 7 bases at J, leaving 8 bases unmatched. The CDR3 is 16 residues long. For the CDR3, the DNA is TGCGCCAGCAGCTTGGGTCCCGCGGGAGGGCAAAATGAGCAGTTCTTC. Encoded protein: CASSLGPAGGQNEQFF.

The chain uses TRBV7-2 and TRBJ1-1, with 7 bases identical to TRBD1. V was pared by 4 bases and J by 0 bases, with 11 bases of the junction left unmatched. This CDR3 comprises 17 residues. Germline CDR1 and CDR2: SGHTA and FQGNSA. The DNA of the CDR3 is TGTGCCAGCAGCTGGCGGGCAGGGGGGAACCTGAACACTGAAGCTTTCTTT. This codes for CASSWRAGGNLNTEAFF.

The V and J genes are TRBV7-9 and TRBJ2-7, with a possible D match to TRBD1 (6 bases). V shed 5 bases and J shed 6 bases, with 17 bases lying between them. Looked up from germline, CDR1 is SEHNR and CDR2 is FQNEAQ (reference sequence). This CDR3 region has 14 residues. The CDR3 region is CASSGGSLTVEQYF. The CDR3 DNA reads as TGTGCCAGCAGCGGGGGCAGTCTTACCGTCGAGCAGTACTTC. The variable domain in full, completed from reference TRBV7-9 and TRBJ2-7, reads DTGVSQNPRHKITKRGQNVTFRCDPISEHNRLYWYRQTLGQGPEFLTYFQNEAQLEKSRLLSDRFSAERPKGSFSTLEIQRTEQGDSAMYLCASSGGSLTVEQYFGPGTRLTVT.

This chain connects TRBV15 to TRBJ1-1, with D perhaps TRBD1 (5 bases). Trimming pared 2 bases from V and 2 bases from J, leaving 15 bases between. Germline CDR1 LNHNV, CDR2 YYDKDF (reference sequence). The CDR3 is made up of 16 amino acids. Here the CDR3 DNA reads TGTGCCACCAGCAGATCCCGTTGGGGGGGAAACACTGAAGCTTTCTTT. Its translation: CATSRSRWGGNTEAFF.

This chain links TRBV14 with TRBJ1-5, with TRBD1 matching 8 bases. CDR3 length: 15 residues. CDR1 is SGHDN, CDR2 FVKESK, per germline. The V and J ends lost 4 bases and 2 bases, in that order; junction bases with no gene match: 4. CDR3: CASSPGTGGNQPQHF. The DNA for the CDR3 is TGTGCCAGCAGCCCCGGGACAGGAGGCAATCAGCCCCAGCATTTT.

This clone was counted a few times. V and J are TRBV2 and TRBJ1-1, with 7 bases fitting TRBD1. With 5 bases clipped from V and 2 bases from J, the junction kept 2 bases outside the gene matches. This CDR3 contains 13 residues. Germline CDR1 SNHLY, CDR2 FYNNEI. In nucleotides, the CDR3 is TGTGCCAGCAGTCGACAGGGAAACACTGAAGCTTTCTTT. Protein product: CASSRQGNTEAFF.

This clone was seen only once. V is TRBV7-9 and J is TRBJ2-7, with TRBD1 identical over 8 bases. The CDR3 consists of 13 residues. Germline values: CDR1 SEHNR, CDR2 FQNEAQ (reference sequence). V dropped 4 bases and J dropped 1; count of bases not matched to a gene: 0. CDR3 in amino acids: CASSWTGSYEQYF. CDR3 bases: TGTGCCAGCAGCTGGACAGGGTCCTACGAGCAGTACTTC.

This chain connects TRBV27 to TRBJ2-3; D not resolved. The CDR3 is made up of 16 amino acids. CDR1 is MNHEY and CDR2 is SMNVEV in the germline V gene (reference sequence). V dropped 2 bases and J dropped 0 bases, with 12 bases sitting between them. CDR3 in amino acids: CASSLRYSPSTDTQYF. CDR3 nucleotides: TGTGCCAGCAGTTTACGATATAGCCCTAGCACAGATACGCAGTATTTT.

The chain has TRBV27 and TRBJ1-1, with a possible D match to TRBD1 (6 bases). V lost 4 bases, J lost 4 bases, and 13 bases lay in between. The CDR3 is 14 residues long. Looked up from germline, CDR1 is MNHEY and CDR2 is SMNVEV (reference sequence). The CDR3 is CASSYTGSVTEAFF. CDR3 in DNA: TGTGCCAGCAGTTACACAGGGTCGGTCACTGAAGCTTTCTTT.

The chain couples TRBV27 to TRBJ2-1; D call uncertain. The germline V gene has CDR1 MNHEY and CDR2 SMNVEV (reference sequence). Trimming removed 6 bases at V and 5 bases at J, with 5 bases between. The CDR3 sequence is 11 residues long. This CDR3 is CASRWHNEQFF. DNA of the CDR3: TGTGCCAGCAGGTGGCACAATGAGCAGTTCTTC.

CDR3 sequence (DNA): TGTGCCAGCAGCTCAGGGGGCGGTTTCTATGGCTACACCTTC. It is translated as CASSSGGGFYGYTF. The chain combines TRBV14 with TRBJ1-2; 8 nucleotides line up with TRBD1. Germline trimming cut 5 bases from V and 4 bases from J; bases unmatched to any gene: 6. Looked up from germline, CDR1 is SGHDN and CDR2 is FVKESK. This CDR3 is 14 amino acids long.

The chain joins TRBV2 to TRBJ1-2, with 9 nucleotides matching TRBD1. Germline CDR1 is SNHLY and CDR2 is FYNNEI. V trimming: 6 bases; J trimming: 8 bases; junction bases outside the gene matches: 10. The CDR3 sequence is 14 residues long. CDR3 sequence (DNA): TGTGCCAGCAGGCGATTGGGACAGGGCGGCGGCTACACCTTC. This codes for CASRRLGQGGGYTF.

The chain carries TRBV27 and TRBJ1-1; D not certain. The germline V gene encodes CDR1 MNHEY and CDR2 SMNVEV (reference sequence). The CDR3 is made up of 15 amino acids. The V end was cut by 6 bases, the J end by 0 bases, with 14 bases between. CDR3 amino acids: CASRTSIQMNTEAFF. CDR3 nucleotides: TGTGCCAGCAGGACGTCGATACAGATGAACACTGAAGCTTTCTTT.

Comments on this clone: This sample includes further DNA sequences coding for the same CDR3. The CDR3 nucleotides are TGCAGCGCCCCGACGGGACAGGCGTCTAACTATGGCTACACCTTC. Encoded protein: CSAPTGQASNYGYTF. V usage is TRBV29-1 and J usage is TRBJ1-2; 8 bases match TRBD1. The V gene's germline CDR1 is SQVTM and CDR2 ANQGSEA. V gave up 7 bases and J gave up 0 bases; unmatched junction bases: 10. The CDR3 runs 15 residues. The full variable domain, its missing parts supplied by reference TRBV29-1 and TRBJ1-2, is SAVISQKPSRDICQRGTSLTIQCQVDSQVTMMFWYRQQPGQSLTLIATANQGSEATYESGFVIDKFPISRPNLTFSTLTVSNMSPEDSSIYLCSAPTGQASNYGYTFGSGTRLTVV.

This rearrangement joins TRBV30 to TRBJ1-3; D may be TRBD1 (6 bases). The CDR3 sequence is 15 residues long. V dropped 3 bases and J dropped 0 bases, with 12 bases sitting between them. Germline V gene sequence: CDR1 GTSNPN, CDR2 SVGIG (reference sequence). CDR3 loop: CAWSGRGYSGNTIYF. The CDR3 DNA follows: TGTGCCTGGAGCGGCAGGGGATACTCTGGAAACACCATATATTTT.

The chain recombines TRBV18 with TRBJ1-6; 9 bases map to TRBD1. Losses at the gene ends were 2 bases for V and 5 bases for J; bases not matched to a gene: 1. The CDR3 loop spans 15 amino acids. Looked up from germline, CDR1 is KGHSH and CDR2 is LQKENI. The CDR3 DNA sequence: TGTGCCAGCTCACCAAGGACAGGGGATAATTCACCCCTCCACTTT. As protein: CASSPRTGDNSPLHF.

V and J are TRBV4-3 and TRBJ2-3, with 10 bases fitting TRBD2. Germline CDR1 is LGHNA and CDR2 is YSLEER. Trimming removed 4 bases from V and 5 bases from J; junction bases left unmatched: 18. The CDR3 runs 19 residues. In nucleotides, the CDR3 is TGCGCCAGCAGCCGCGTCCGGGCGGGGCTAGCGGGGGCTGGAGATACGCAGTATTTT. This translates into CASSRVRAGLAGAGDTQYF.